This entry lists 31 T cell receptor beta chains sequenced from one sample in a study of vaccination and CD4 T cells after COVID-19. Treatment described: roughly ten-day PBMC culture with coronavirus spike peptide pools or control peptides (ViraFEST assay). Researchers used the Oncomine TCR Beta short-read assay to sequence DNA from cultured CD4+ T cells. TCRdb re-called the PCR reads through MiXCR, storing one row per CDR3 protein. The sample lists 14,000 or so distinct CDR3 sequences, roughly 74% occurring once. No cognate antigen is known for these TCRs. Sequenced: CD4+ T cells from blood, cultured in vitro. Receptors were obtained from a human donor who had recovered from COVID-19.

This clonotype was seen a handful of times. The rearrangement uses TRBV7-2 and TRBJ1-1, with 7 bases fitting TRBD1. J lost 0 bases, V lost 5 bases, and 6 bases had no gene match. The CDR3 length is 15 residues. Germline V CDR1 and CDR2: SGHTA, FQGNSA. The CDR3 region is CASSPRQGMNTEAFF. In DNA form, the CDR3 reads TGTGCCAGCAGCCCCAGACAGGGAATGAACACTGAAGCTTTCTTT. The entire variable domain, with the rest obtained from reference TRBV7-2 and TRBJ1-1, is as follows: GAGVSQSPSNKVTEKGKDVELRCDPISGHTALYWYRQSLGQGLEFLIYFQGNSAPDKSGLPSDRFSAERTGGSVSTLTIQRTQQEDSAVYLCASSPRQGMNTEAFFGQGTRLTVV.

The genes are TRBV7-2 and TRBJ2-5; a possible D gene is TRBD1 (6 bases). V was trimmed by 5 bases and J by 7 bases, leaving 20 bases between them. CDR1 SGHTA and CDR2 FQGNSA come from the germline V gene. There are 15 residues in the CDR3. The CDR3 here is CASSVSGDRGGTQYF. The CDR3 nucleotides read TGTGCCAGCAGCGTATCAGGGGATCGCGGTGGGACCCAGTACTTC. Together with reference TRBV7-2 and TRBJ2-5, the CDR3 gives the full variable domain: GAGVSQSPSNKVTEKGKDVELRCDPISGHTALYWYRQSLGQGLEFLIYFQGNSAPDKSGLPSDRFSAERTGGSVSTLTIQRTQQEDSAVYLCASSVSGDRGGTQYFGPGTRLLVL.

V is TRBV7-2 and J is TRBJ2-1; possible D gene TRBD1, 6 bases. The CDR3 has 14 residues. V was trimmed by 3 bases and J by 8 bases, leaving 14 bases between them. Germline V gene data show CDR1 as SGHTA and CDR2 as FQGNSA. In DNA, the CDR3 is TGTGCCAGCAGCTTGGGGCCAGGGGTGGATGAGCAGTTCTTC. Its translation is CASSLGPGVDEQFF.

The chain recombines TRBV24-1 with TRBJ2-3; 9 bases agree with TRBD2. The CDR3 is made up of 17 amino acids. The trim removed 5 bases at V and 0 bases at J, leaving 8 bases unmatched. The germline V gene has CDR1 KGHDR and CDR2 SFDVKD. The CDR3 loop is CATSAPGLASSTDTQYF. CDR3 DNA sequence: TGTGCCACCAGTGCACCGGGACTAGCATCGAGCACAGATACGCAGTATTTT.

V usage is TRBV12-3 or TRBV12-4 and J usage is TRBJ2-5; 9 bases agree with TRBD2. V dropped 6 bases and J dropped 10; count of bases not matched to a gene: 12. The CDR3 extends over 14 amino acids. The CDR3 sequence: CASRPGLAIRGQYF. The CDR3 DNA follows: TGTGCCAGCAGACCGGGACTAGCCATTAGGGGCCAGTACTTC.

V and J are TRBV6-2 or TRBV6-3 and TRBJ1-2; 8 bases are shared with TRBD1. The J segment lost 4 bases and the V segment lost 6 bases, leaving 13 bases of the junction unmatched. Germline V CDR1 and CDR2: MNHEY, SVGEGT. The CDR3 consists of 16 residues. CDR3 residues: CASRHATGGKAYGYTF. The CDR3 DNA is TGTGCCAGCAGACACGCTACAGGGGGTAAGGCCTATGGCTACACCTTC.

CDR3 nucleotides: TGCAGTGCTTCGAGGGACACTGAAGCTTTCTTT. This gives the protein CSASRDTEAFF. The chain uses TRBV20-1 and TRBJ1-1; D uncertain. Germline values: CDR1 DFQATT, CDR2 SNEGSKA (reference sequence). The length of the CDR3 is 11 residues. Trimming took off 5 bases at V and 3 bases at J, with 7 bases between the two ends.

The chain is built from TRBV6-2 or TRBV6-3 and TRBJ2-5; D perhaps matches TRBD1 (5 bases). Between the trimmed V and J ends, which lost 6 bases and 1 base, there was a span of 12 bases. CDR3 size: 14 residues. Germline CDR1 reads MNHEY; CDR2 reads SVGEGT. CDR3 sequence (DNA): TGTGCCAGCAGAAAAGGACAACCCCAAGAGACCCAGTACTTC. Its protein product is CASRKGQPQETQYF.

The chain recombines TRBV7-2 with TRBJ1-2; a possible D gene is TRBD1 (5 bases). The CDR3 consists of 11 residues. Germline V gene sequence: CDR1 SGHTA, CDR2 FQGNSA. In DNA, the CDR3 is TGTGCGGGAGGGGCCCTGGGGGGCTACACCTTC. This gives the protein CAGGALGGYTF.

This rearrangement joins TRBV11-3 to TRBJ1-1; 10 bases fit TRBD1. V shed 5 bases and J 1 base; nucleotides not matched to a gene: 1. The CDR3 is made up of 14 amino acids. CDR1 is SGHNT, CDR2 YENEEA, per germline. CDR3 bases: TGTGCCAGCAGCCGACAGGGGGCGAACACTGAAGCTTTCTTT. Translated: CASSRQGANTEAFF.

This clonotype was observed a few times. The chain links TRBV27 to TRBJ1-6, with D hard to call. V lost 7 bases to trimming and J lost 0 bases, with 13 bases between them. The CDR3 runs 16 residues. The germline CDR1 and CDR2 sequences are MNHEY and SMNVEV (reference sequence). The CDR3 nucleotides read TGTGCCAGCATGTTTCTCCGGGGCTCCTATAATTCACCCCTCCACTTT. It translates to CASMFLRGSYNSPLHF.

The J gene is TRBJ1-2, the V gene TRBV28; no clear D. This CDR3 has 12 amino acids. Germline-derived CDR1 and CDR2 are MDHEN and SYDVKM. Trimming removed 6 bases at V and 3 bases at J, with 8 bases between. The DNA of the CDR3 is TGTGCCAGCAGGGTACAACACTATGGCTACACCTTC. Amino acids: CASRVQHYGYTF.

This rearrangement joins TRBV12-3 or TRBV12-4 to TRBJ1-6; D is undetermined. The CDR3 contains 14 residues. V lost 0 bases and J 11 bases, leaving 11 bases between the germline ends. The CDR3 sequence: CASSLAGFTPPLHF. DNA of the CDR3: TGTGCCAGCAGTTTAGCAGGATTTACACCACCCCTCCACTTT.

The V gene is TRBV30, the J gene TRBJ2-5; 8 nucleotides line up with TRBD2. The germline V gene has CDR1 GTSNPN and CDR2 SVGIG (reference sequence). The CDR3 loop spans 13 amino acids. With V trimmed by 4 bases and J by 2 bases, 3 bases remained unmatched. The DNA of the CDR3 is TGTGCCTGGACTAGCGGGCTTCAAGAGACCCAGTACTTC. Residues: CAWTSGLQETQYF.

This chain connects TRBV30 to TRBJ1-2, with a weak D call TRBD1 (5 bases). Germline-derived CDR1 and CDR2 are GTSNPN and SVGIG (reference sequence). There are 13 residues in the CDR3. Trimming pared 1 base from V and 3 bases from J, leaving 9 bases between. CDR3 DNA: TGTGCCTGGAGTGCAGGGTTTCACTATGGCTACACCTTC. It translates to CAWSAGFHYGYTF.

The J gene is TRBJ2-3, the V gene TRBV10-3; 10 nucleotides line up with TRBD2. CDR1 and CDR2 (germline): ENHRY, SYGVKD. The CDR3 has 18 amino acids. Trimming removed 4 bases from V and 2 bases from J; junction bases left unmatched: 12. In nucleotides, the CDR3 is TGTGCCATCAGTGGATACCTAGCGGGAGAGGGGTACACAGATACGCAGTATTTT. It is translated as CAISGYLAGEGYTDTQYF.

This clonotype came up a few times. This chain uses TRBV20-1 with TRBJ2-2, with a possible D match to TRBD2 (6 bases). Germline V gives CDR1 DFQATT, CDR2 SNEGSKA (reference sequence). Deletions cut 4 bases from V and 1 base from J, with 19 bases between. The CDR3 loop spans 17 amino acids. CDR3 sequence reads: CSAKQSGLRMNTGELFF. CDR3 DNA sequence: TGCAGTGCTAAACAATCCGGACTAAGGATGAACACCGGGGAGCTGTTTTTT.

This chain uses TRBV7-2 with TRBJ2-3, with D perhaps assigned TRBD1 or TRBD2 (5 bases each). The V end lost 8 bases, the J end lost 8 bases, and 20 bases lay between the germline ends. This CDR3 comprises 14 residues. Germline CDR1 SGHTA, CDR2 FQGNSA. The DNA of the CDR3 is TGTGCCAGCGAGGGGAGCCTCAGGGCTGGTACGCAGTATTTT. Its protein is CASEGSLRAGTQYF. The complete variable domain, with remaining parts taken from reference TRBV7-2 and TRBJ2-3, reads GAGVSQSPSNKVTEKGKDVELRCDPISGHTALYWYRQSLGQGLEFLIYFQGNSAPDKSGLPSDRFSAERTGGSVSTLTIQRTQQEDSAVYLCASEGSLRAGTQYFGPGTRLTVL.

The chain carries TRBV6-1 and TRBJ1-1, with D possibly TRBD1 on 5 matching bases. The CDR3 runs 14 residues. V lost 6 bases and J 1 base, leaving 12 bases between the germline ends. Germline V gene lookup returns CDR1 MNHNS and CDR2 SASEGT. The CDR3 region is CASRTGRPNTEAFF. The CDR3 DNA follows: TGTGCCAGCAGGACGGGACGTCCGAACACTGAAGCTTTCTTT.

The chain links TRBV6-5 to TRBJ1-2; a possible D gene is TRBD1 (6 bases). Germline V gene data show CDR1 as MNHEY and CDR2 as SVGAGI. V gave up 0 bases and J gave up 0 bases, with 8 bases separating them. The CDR3 is made up of 15 amino acids. The CDR3, as DNA: TGTGCCAGCAGTTACTCGGACAGTTCTAACTATGGCTACACCTTC. Translating gives CASSYSDSSNYGYTF.

This clonotype has a single count. The chain carries TRBV18 and TRBJ1-5, with D possibly being TRBD1 (5 bases). Germline V gene sequence: CDR1 KGHSH, CDR2 LQKENI. The CDR3 runs to 13 residues. V was clipped by 4 bases and J by 5 bases, with 9 bases between them. The CDR3 DNA reads as TGTGCCAGCTCACAAGGGGTGGATCAGCCCCAGCATTTT. It translates to CASSQGVDQPQHF.

This clonotype was seen once. The chain employs TRBV6-4 and TRBJ2-2; 9 nucleotides agree with TRBD1. The trim removed 4 bases at V and 4 bases at J, leaving 13 bases unmatched. The germline V gene has CDR1 MRHNA and CDR2 SNTAGT. The CDR3 loop spans 18 amino acids. CDR3 DNA: TGTGCCAGCAGTGCACCCCCCGGGACAGGGCCGATCACCGGGGAGCTGTTTTTT. Its translation: CASSAPPGTGPITGELFF.

This clonotype was detected a few times. This sequence joins TRBV10-3 and TRBJ2-1, with 8 bases lining up with TRBD1. Germline lookup yields CDR1 ENHRY and CDR2 SYGVKD. The trim removed 2 bases at V and 10 bases at J, leaving 4 bases unmatched. The CDR3 length is 13 residues. CDR3 sequence (DNA): TGTGCCATCAGTGAGGGACAGGGAAGGGAGCAGTTCTTC. Protein product: CAISEGQGREQFF.

Only a few counts were recorded for this clonotype. This rearrangement joins TRBV20-1 to TRBJ2-3, with D unresolved. The CDR3 length is 13 residues. Trimming cost V 1 base and J 5 bases, with 10 bases left between them. Germline-derived CDR1 and CDR2 are DFQATT and SNEGSKA (reference sequence). The CDR3 DNA sequence: TGCAGTGCTAGAGTGGGTCTGGTAGATACGCAGTATTTT. Translating it yields CSARVGLVDTQYF.

The chain employs TRBV7-7 and TRBJ2-2; 7 bases match TRBD1. The trim removed 5 bases at V and 5 bases at J, leaving 14 bases unmatched. The germline V gene has CDR1 SSHAT and CDR2 FNYEAQ (reference sequence). The CDR3 runs to 17 residues. CDR3 sequence reads: CASSPTRTGLITGELFF. CDR3 nucleotide sequence: TGTGCCAGCAGCCCAACCCGGACAGGTTTGATTACCGGGGAGCTGTTTTTT.

The chain carries TRBV28 and TRBJ1-2; D call uncertain. CDR1 and CDR2 (germline): MDHEN, SYDVKM. The CDR3 totals 13 residues. Trimming pared 3 bases from V and 7 bases from J, leaving 12 bases between. CDR3 nucleotides: TGTGCCAGCAGTTTTCGGGGAGTGGGTGGCTACACCTTC. Its protein is CASSFRGVGGYTF.

V and J are TRBV15 and TRBJ2-2; TRBD2 matches at 7 bases. CDR1 and CDR2 from the germline V gene are LNHNV and YYDKDF (reference sequence). This CDR3 has 15 residues. Trimming at V came to 1 base and at J to 9 bases, leaving 8 bases not matched to a gene. The CDR3 region has the DNA TGTGCCACCAGCAGAGGTGGGGGGGTTAACCGGGAGCTGTTTTTT. This gives the protein CATSRGGGVNRELFF.

This clonotype was picked up one time. The chain joins TRBV27 to TRBJ2-6; 9 bases are a match to TRBD1. CDR3 length equals 17 residues. Trimming cost V 5 bases and J 2 bases; bases outside gene matches: 7. CDR1 is MNHEY and CDR2 is SMNVEV in the germline V gene (reference sequence). The CDR3, as DNA: TGTGCCAGCAGTCCCACTCGACAGGGGGCTGGGGCCAACGTCCTGACTTTC. Residues: CASSPTRQGAGANVLTF.

The chain couples TRBV29-1 to TRBJ2-1; D unclear. The V end was cut by 4 bases, the J end by 10 bases, with 14 bases between. CDR1 and CDR2 (germline): SQVTM, ANQGSEA. The CDR3 runs 12 residues. The CDR3 region is CSVGPGHWEQFF. The CDR3 nucleotides read TGCAGCGTTGGTCCAGGTCATTGGGAGCAGTTCTTC.

This clonotype was seen only once. The CDR3 bases are TGTGCCAGTAGTATAGATTTCAGGGGAGCGCGCAATCAGCCCCAGCATTTT. This gives the protein CASSIDFRGARNQPQHF. This chain connects TRBV19 to TRBJ1-5; TRBD1 is a possible D gene (6 bases). Trimming cost V 0 bases and J 2 bases, with 14 bases left between them. Per the germline V gene, CDR1 is LNHDA and CDR2 is SQIVND (reference sequence). This CDR3 region has 17 residues.

The CDR3: CASSSRPPSGGNEQYF. The CDR3 nucleotides are TGTGCCAGCAGTAGTCGGCCTCCTTCGGGGGGAAACGAGCAGTACTTC. The rearrangement uses TRBV2 and TRBJ2-7; TRBD2 matches at 7 bases. The V gene's germline CDR1 is SNHLY and CDR2 FYNNEI. CDR3 length: 16 amino acids. J lost 5 bases, V lost 5 bases, and 15 bases had no gene match. Drawing the rest from reference TRBV2 and TRBJ2-7, the complete variable domain is EPEVTQTPSHQVTQMGQEVILRCVPISNHLYFYWYRQILGQKVEFLVSFYNNEISEKSEIFDDQFSVERPDGSNFTLKIRSTKLEDSAMYFCASSSRPPSGGNEQYFGPGTRLTVT.